This T cell receptor beta chain was identified in a study of PD-1 blockade in classical Hodgkin lymphoma (TCRdb year 2020). For the study in its entirety: The study used TCR beta sequencing and CyTOF to define a peripheral blood immune signature of response to PD-1 blockade in classical Hodgkin lymphoma. Overall study outcomes, separate from this receptor: Only a single clinical trial cohort was studied, and what caused the repertoire differences, possibly disease activity or prior therapy, remained undefined. Baseline TCR diversity was reported as lower in newly diagnosed patients than in healthy donors, and lower still in relapsed/refractory patients.

The time point label on this specimen signifies: newly diagnosed, previously untreated cHL patient sample. Magnetic negative selection with a Miltenyi CD4+ T cell isolation kit was used to purify CD4+ T cells from thawed PBMCs. As a comparison group for the relapsed/refractory trial patients, PBMCs were sequenced from patients with newly diagnosed, previously untreated classical Hodgkin lymphoma. After peripheral blood was drawn into 8 mL Vacutainer Cell Preparation Tubes, PBMCs were isolated by centrifugation and then cryopreserved. Purified CD4+ and CD8+ fractions were prepared only for cases in which an additional PBMC sample was available. Magnetically labelled cells were removed on LS columns in a quadroMACS separator, and the flow-through was collected as the purified fraction. To note about this clone: Its antigen is currently not known. No base quality information exists; no much larger clone differs at one position.

Genomic DNA was isolated using the Qiagen DNeasy kit from unsorted PBMCs as well as from negatively selected CD4+ and CD8+ fractions. Amplification of TCR beta CDR3 regions was done by immunoSEQ multiplex PCR with primers that anneal to V and J segments. A synthetic immune receptor repertoire was used to minimize amplification bias, and any residual bias was removed computationally once sequencing was done. Turning to the authors' computational methods: Repertoire diversity was quantified as the Shannon entropy index using custom Python scripts. Unsorted, CD4+ and CD8+ repertoires were examined separately, except in combined analyses, for which CD4+ and CD8+ sequences were merged in silico. Not all clones reach the TCRdb copy of this immuneACCESS table, which keeps in-frame sequences only. Checked studies attribute under half of the gap to unresolved V genes and leave the rest unexplained. V and J calls and clone size are given by that table; D and trimming were obtained from the DNA. The sample yields about 20,000 clones; roughly 89% were counted once. 0.2% to 0.3% of the sample is in the top ten clones.

The CDR3 goes from the cysteine to the phenylalanine over 13 residues. Just the 39-base CDR3 DNA is kept, in frame starting at base 1. The germline V and J ends show losses of 4 bases and 1 base respectively, and no gene match explains 1 base of the junction. The germline V gene supplies CDR1 SGDLS and CDR2 YYNGEE. Recombination linked TRBV9 to TRBJ1-1; 7 bases in the middle match TRBD1. The sequence came from a human donor with classical Hodgkin lymphoma. The material sequenced was CD4+ T cells from blood. The DNA sequence is as follows: TGTGCCAGCAGCCGACAGGGGAACACTGAAGCTTTCTTT. Translated, this gives CASSRQGNTEAFF.